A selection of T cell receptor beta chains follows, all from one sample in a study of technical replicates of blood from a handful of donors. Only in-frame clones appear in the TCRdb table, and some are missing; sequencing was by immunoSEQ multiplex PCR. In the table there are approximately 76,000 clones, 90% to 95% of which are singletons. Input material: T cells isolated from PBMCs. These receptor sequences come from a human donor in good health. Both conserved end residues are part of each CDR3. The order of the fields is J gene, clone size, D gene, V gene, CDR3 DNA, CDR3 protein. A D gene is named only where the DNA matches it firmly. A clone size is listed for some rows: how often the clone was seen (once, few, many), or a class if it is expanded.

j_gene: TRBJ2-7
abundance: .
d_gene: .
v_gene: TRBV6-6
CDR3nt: TGTGCCAGCAGCCCTGGGGCCATGTCCTACGAGCAGTACTTC
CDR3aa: CASSPGAMSYEQYF

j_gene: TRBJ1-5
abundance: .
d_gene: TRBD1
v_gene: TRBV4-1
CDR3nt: TGCGCCAGCAGCCAAGATTTTCTGACAGGGCTCAATCAGCCCCAGCATTTT
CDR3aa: CASSQDFLTGLNQPQHF

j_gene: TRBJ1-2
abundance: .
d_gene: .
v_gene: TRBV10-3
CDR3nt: TGTGCCACAGCAACGGGGGGGGCGGGCTATGGCTACACCTTC
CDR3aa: CATATGGAGYGYTF

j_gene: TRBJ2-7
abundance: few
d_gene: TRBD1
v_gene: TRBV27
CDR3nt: TGTGCCAGCAGCCCTCCGGGACAGGGGATCCGCGAGCAGTACTTC
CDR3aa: CASSPPGQGIREQYF

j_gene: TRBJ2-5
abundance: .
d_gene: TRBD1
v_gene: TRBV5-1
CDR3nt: TGCGCCAGCAGCCGGGACAGGGGGCGAGGGGAGACCCAGTACTTC
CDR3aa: CASSRDRGRGETQYF

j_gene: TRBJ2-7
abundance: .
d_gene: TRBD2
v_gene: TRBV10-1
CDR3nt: TGCGCCAGCAGCAGTAGCGGGAGTAGCTACGAGCAGTACTTC
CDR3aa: CASSSSGSSYEQYF

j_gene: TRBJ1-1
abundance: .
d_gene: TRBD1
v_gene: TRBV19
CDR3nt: TGTGCCAGTAGTATTATGGGACAGGCGTCTACTGAAGCTTTCTTT
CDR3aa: CASSIMGQASTEAFF

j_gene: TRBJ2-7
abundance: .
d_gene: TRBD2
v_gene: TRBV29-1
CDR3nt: TGCAGCGTAGGGACTAGTACCTACGAGCAGTACTTC
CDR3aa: CSVGTSTYEQYF

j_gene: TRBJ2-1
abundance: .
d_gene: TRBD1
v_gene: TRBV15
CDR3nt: TGTGCCACCAGCAGTCGGACAGGGGGCTATGAGCAGTTCTTC
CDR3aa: CATSSRTGGYEQFF

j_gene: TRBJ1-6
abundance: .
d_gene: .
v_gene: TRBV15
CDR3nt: TGTGCCACCAGCAGGGCTACAGAAAGTTCACCCCTCCACTTT
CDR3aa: CATSRATESSPLHF

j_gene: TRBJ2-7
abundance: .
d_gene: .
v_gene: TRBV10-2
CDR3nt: TGCGCCAGCAGTGACGTAGATACGCATTACGAGCAGTACTTC
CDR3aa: CASSDVDTHYEQYF

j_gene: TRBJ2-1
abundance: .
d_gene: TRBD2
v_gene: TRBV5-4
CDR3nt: TGTGCCAGCAGCTTAGCGGGAGGCAATGAGCAGTTCTTC
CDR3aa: CASSLAGGNEQFF

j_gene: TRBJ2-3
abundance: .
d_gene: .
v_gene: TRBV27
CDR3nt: TGTGCCAGCAGTTTCGGGCAGGGTTGGGCAGATACGCAGTATTTT
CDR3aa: CASSFGQGWADTQYF

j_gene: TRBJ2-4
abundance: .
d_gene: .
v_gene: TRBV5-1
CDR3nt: TGCGCCAGCAGCTTGGCCCATGACAAGACGTATTGGTACTTC
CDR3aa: CASSLAHDKTYWYF

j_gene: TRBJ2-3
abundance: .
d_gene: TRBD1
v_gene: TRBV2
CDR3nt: TGTGCCAGCAGTTCTGTCGGACAGGGGGCTTTTTGGACCCGTGATACGCAGTATTTT
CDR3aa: CASSSVGQGAFWTRDTQYF

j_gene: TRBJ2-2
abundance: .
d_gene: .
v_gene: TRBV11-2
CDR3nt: TGTGCCAGCAGCCCCCGGACTACCTTGGGCGGGGAGCTGTTTTTT
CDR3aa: CASSPRTTLGGELFF

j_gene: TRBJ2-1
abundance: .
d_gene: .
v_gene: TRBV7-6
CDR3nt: TGTGCCAGCAGCTTAGACGGCTACAATGAGCAGTTCTTC
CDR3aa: CASSLDGYNEQFF

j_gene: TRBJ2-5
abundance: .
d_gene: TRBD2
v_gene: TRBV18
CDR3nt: TGTGCCAGCTCACCAAAGGGACTAGCGGGATTTCAAGAGACCCAGTACTTC
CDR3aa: CASSPKGLAGFQETQYF

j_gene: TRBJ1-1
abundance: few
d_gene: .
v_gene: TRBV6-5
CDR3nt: TGTGCCAGCAGTTCCCCGTTGGAAGCTTTCTTT
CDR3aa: CASSSPLEAFF

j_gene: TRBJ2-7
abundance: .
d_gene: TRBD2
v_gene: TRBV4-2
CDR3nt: TGTGCCAGCAGCCAACAAGCGGGATTAGAGTACGAGCAGTACTTC
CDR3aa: CASSQQAGLEYEQYF

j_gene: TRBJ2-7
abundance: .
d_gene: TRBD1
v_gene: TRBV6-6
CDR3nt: TGTGCCAGCAGTTACTATTCCGGACAGGGGGCTTACGAGCAGTACTTC
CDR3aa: CASSYYSGQGAYEQYF

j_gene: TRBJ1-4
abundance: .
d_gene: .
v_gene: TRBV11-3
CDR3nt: TGTGCCAGCAGCCCTGGGACTATTAATGAAAAACTGTTTTTT
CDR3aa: CASSPGTINEKLFF

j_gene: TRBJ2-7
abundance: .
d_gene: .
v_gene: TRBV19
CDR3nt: TGTGCCAGTAGTTGGGGGACACCTAACTACGAGCAGTACTTC
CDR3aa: CASSWGTPNYEQYF

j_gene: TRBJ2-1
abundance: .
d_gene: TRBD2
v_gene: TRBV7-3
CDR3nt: TGTGCCAGCAGCTTAGGGGCAGCGGGGGGGAGGACGAATGAGCAGTTCTTC
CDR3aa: CASSLGAAGGRTNEQFF

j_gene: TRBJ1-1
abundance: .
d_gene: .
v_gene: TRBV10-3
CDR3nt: TGTGCCATCAGTGAGTCGATAGGGTACAGCGGCACTGAAGCTTTCTTT
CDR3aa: CAISESIGYSGTEAFF

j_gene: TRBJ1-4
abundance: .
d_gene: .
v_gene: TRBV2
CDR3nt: TGTGCCAGCAGTGACAGGGGTGAAAAACTGTTTTTT
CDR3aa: CASSDRGEKLFF

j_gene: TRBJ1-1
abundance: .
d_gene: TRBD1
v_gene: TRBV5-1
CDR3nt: TGCGCCAGCAGCCCTAGTAGGGGGCTATGGACTGAAGCTTTCTTT
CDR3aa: CASSPSRGLWTEAFF

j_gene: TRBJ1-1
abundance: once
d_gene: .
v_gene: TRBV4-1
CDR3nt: TGCGCCAGCAGCCATGGGGGCTACACTGAAGCTTTCTTT
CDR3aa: CASSHGGYTEAFF

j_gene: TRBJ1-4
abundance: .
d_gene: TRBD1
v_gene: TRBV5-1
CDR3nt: TGCGCCAGCAGCTTGTACCCGACAGGGGGCGATGAAAAACTGTTTTTT
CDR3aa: CASSLYPTGGDEKLFF

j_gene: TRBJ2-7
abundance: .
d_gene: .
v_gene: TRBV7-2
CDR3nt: TGTGCCAGCAGCTCCTTCCACGGAGGGGCCTACGAGCAGTACTTC
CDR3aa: CASSSFHGGAYEQYF

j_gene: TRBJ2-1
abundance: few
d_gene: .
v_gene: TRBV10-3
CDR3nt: TGTGCCATCGGGGGACTTAATTCCTACAATGAGCAGTTCTTC
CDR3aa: CAIGGLNSYNEQFF

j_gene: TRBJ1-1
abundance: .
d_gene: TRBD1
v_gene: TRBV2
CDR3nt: TGTGCCAGCAGCCCACAGGGGTGGAGGAACACTGAAGCTTTCTTT
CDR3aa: CASSPQGWRNTEAFF

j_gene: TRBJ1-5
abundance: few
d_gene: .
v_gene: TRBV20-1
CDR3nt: TGCAGTGCAGGGGGACGCCAGCCCCAGCATTTT
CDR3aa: CSAGGRQPQHF

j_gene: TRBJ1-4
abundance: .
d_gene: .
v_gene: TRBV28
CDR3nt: TGTGCCAGCAGTTTAAGAACGCAGATGATTCGTAATGAAAAACTGTTTTTT
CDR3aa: CASSLRTQMIRNEKLFF

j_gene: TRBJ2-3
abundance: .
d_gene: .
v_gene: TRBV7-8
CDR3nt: TGTGCCAGCAGCCCCTCTGGAGGTGGCACAGATACGCAGTATTTT
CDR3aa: CASSPSGGGTDTQYF

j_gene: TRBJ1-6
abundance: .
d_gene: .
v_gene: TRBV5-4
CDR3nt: TGTGCCAGCCGTCGGGGTCTAAGCTCCTATAATTCACCCCTCCACTTT
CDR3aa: CASRRGLSSYNSPLHF

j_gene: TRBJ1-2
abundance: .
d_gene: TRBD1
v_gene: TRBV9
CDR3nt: TGTGCCAGCAGCGTAGCTGACAGGGCCGGTAGTGGCTACACCTTC
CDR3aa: CASSVADRAGSGYTF

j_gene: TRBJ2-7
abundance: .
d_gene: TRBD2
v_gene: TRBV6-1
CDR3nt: TGTGCCAGCAGTGATGCGGGAGCATACTACGAGCAGTACTTC
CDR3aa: CASSDAGAYYEQYF

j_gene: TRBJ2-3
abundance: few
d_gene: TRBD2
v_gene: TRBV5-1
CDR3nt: TGCGCCAGCAGCCCCGGACTAGATGGCGGCACAGATACGCAGTATTTT
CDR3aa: CASSPGLDGGTDTQYF

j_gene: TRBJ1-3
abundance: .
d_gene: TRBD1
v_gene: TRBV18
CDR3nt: TGTGCCAGCTCACGTACAGGGGAATCTGGAAGCGGCACCATATATTTT
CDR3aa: CASSRTGESGSGTIYF

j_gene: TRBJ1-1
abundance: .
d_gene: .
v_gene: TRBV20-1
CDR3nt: TGCAGTGCTAGAGAGAGGACTGAAGCTTTCTTT
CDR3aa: CSARERTEAFF